This TCR beta chain was found in a study of Graves' ophthalmopathy and Graves' hyperthyroidism. The table lists this clonotype with a few counts. Germline assignment: CDR1 KGHDR and CDR2 SFDVKD. CDR3 size: 17 residues. Trimming took 3 bases from V and 0 from J, leaving 14 bases between them. For repertoire sequencing, the TCR beta CDR3 regions were amplified from RNA transcripts. Second-round multiplex PCR followed a first-round RT-PCR using HTBI primers. In TCRdb, the multiplex PCR reads were re-called with MiXCR into one record per CDR3 protein. In the table there are 680,000 or so distinct CDR3 sequences, roughly 20% of which are singletons.

The sample consisted of peripheral blood. The chain recombines TRBV24-1 with TRBJ2-4; D tentatively reads TRBD1 or TRBD2 (5 bases each). This clonotype originated in a woman younger than 35 with stable Graves' hyperthyroidism. Some clones in this sample may be carry-over from other donors' samples. CDR3 nucleotide sequence: TGTGCCACCAGTGATGGACCAGGGACCGAAGCCAAAAACATTCAGTACTTC. Translating gives CATSDGPGTEAKNIQYF.